A single sample gave rise to the 19 T cell receptor beta chains below, sequenced in a study of T cell responses to AZD1222 COVID-19 vaccine. Some clones are missing from TCRdb's copy, which holds only in-frame ones; the method was immunoSEQ multiplex PCR. Seen here are roughly 180,000 clones, about 86% observed once, and the top ten hold approximately 0.5%. The sequences come from peripheral blood, collected on day 0 of AZD1222 vaccination. These TCRs come from an adult in good health.

CDR3 nucleotide sequence: TGTGCCAGCGAAAAAGGGACAGGGATCACTGAAGCTTTCTTT. It translates to CASEKGTGITEAFF. This chain connects TRBV21-1 to TRBJ1-1; TRBD1 is the table's D call, not checked against the DNA. TRBV21-1 is recorded as a pseudogene. The CDR3 spans 14 residues.

The chain carries TRBV2 and TRBJ1-1; D remains ambiguous. CDR1 SNHLY and CDR2 FYNNEI come from the germline V gene. Trimming took 1 base from V and 0 from J, leaving 6 bases between them. This CDR3 has 14 amino acids. This CDR3 is CASSEGAVNTEAFF. The CDR3 nucleotides read TGTGCCAGCAGTGAAGGGGCAGTGAACACTGAAGCTTTCTTT. Supplemented by reference TRBV2 and TRBJ1-1, the full variable domain reads EPEVTQTPSHQVTQMGQEVILRCVPISNHLYFYWYRQILGQKVEFLVSFYNNEISEKSEIFDDQFSVERPDGSNFTLKIRSTKLEDSAMYFCASSEGAVNTEAFFGQGTRLTVV.

V gene TRBV28 combines with J gene TRBJ1-5; D not resolved. The CDR3 consists of 14 residues. The germline gives CDR1 MDHEN, CDR2 SYDVKM. Trimming cost V 4 bases and J 1 base, with 8 bases left between them. The DNA of the CDR3 is TGTGCCAGCAGTTCCAGAGGGAGCAATCAGCCCCAGCATTTT. Translated, it gives CASSSRGSNQPQHF. Complete variable domain (other parts from reference TRBV28 and TRBJ1-5): DVKVTQSSRYLVKRTGEKVFLECVQDMDHENMFWYRQDPGLGLRLIYFSYDVKMKEKGDIPEGYSVSREKKERFSLILESASTNQTSMYLCASSSRGSNQPQHFGDGTRLSIL.

The chain combines TRBV4-1 with TRBJ2-2; maybe TRBD2 (6 bases). This CDR3 has 15 residues. V lost 4 bases to trimming and J lost 1 base, with 10 bases between them. Germline CDR1 and CDR2: MGHRA and YSYEKL. CDR3 amino acids: CASSPTRMNTGELFF. Written as DNA, the CDR3 is TGCGCCAGCAGCCCGACTAGGATGAACACCGGGGAGCTGTTTTTT.

V gene TRBV27 combines with J gene TRBJ2-1; D remains unclear. V gave up 5 bases and J gave up 7 bases, with 15 bases separating them. Germline V gene data show CDR1 as MNHEY and CDR2 as SMNVEV (reference sequence). This CDR3 spans 14 amino acids. The CDR3 protein is CASSLTGLRNEQFF. DNA for the CDR3: TGTGCCAGCAGTCTAACCGGGCTAAGGAATGAGCAGTTCTTC.

The V and J genes are TRBV3-1 (or the pseudogene TRBV3-2) and TRBJ2-3; D perhaps matches TRBD2 (5 bases). V was cut by 0 bases and J by 2 bases, with 15 bases left in between. This CDR3 comprises 17 residues. Germline CDR1 LGHDT, CDR2 YNNKEL (reference sequence). This chain's CDR3 is CASSQEGVSAPTDTQYF. DNA of the CDR3: TGTGCCAGCAGCCAAGAAGGTGTTAGCGCCCCCACAGATACGCAGTATTTT.

The V gene is TRBV5-1, the J gene TRBJ2-2; perhaps TRBD1 as D (7 bases). This CDR3 is 15 amino acids long. CDR1 is SGHRS and CDR2 is YFSETQ in the germline V gene. V dropped 0 bases and J dropped 6 bases, with 12 bases sitting between them. The CDR3 nucleotides read TGCGCCAGCAGCTTGGTGGCAGGGGGGCCCGGGGAGCTGTTTTTT. Encoded protein: CASSLVAGGPGELFF.

This clone has a handful of counts. V usage is TRBV6-6 and J usage is TRBJ2-7; weak D call: TRBD1 (5 bases). Germline CDR1 MNHNY, CDR2 SVGAGI (reference sequence). The CDR3 has 15 residues. V lost 0 bases to trimming and J lost 0 bases, with 9 bases between them. This CDR3 reads CASSYSIGVSYEQYF. CDR3 coding DNA: TGTGCCAGCAGTTACTCGATAGGGGTCTCCTACGAGCAGTACTTC.

This chain links TRBV3-1 (or the pseudogene TRBV3-2) with TRBJ2-7, with a weak D call TRBD2 (6 bases). Germline V gene data show CDR1 as LGHDT and CDR2 as YNNKEL (reference sequence). The CDR3 runs to 13 residues. Trimming removed 6 bases at V and 0 bases at J, with 9 bases between. The CDR3 loop is CASRAGASYEQYF. The CDR3, as DNA: TGTGCCAGCAGAGCGGGTGCCTCCTACGAGCAGTACTTC.

The chain is built from TRBV6-5 and TRBJ1-1, with TRBD1 as a possible D gene (6 bases). The CDR3 has 15 residues. Deletions cut 7 bases from V and 4 bases from J, with 19 bases between. Germline V gene sequence: CDR1 MNHEY, CDR2 SVGAGI. The CDR3 nucleotides read TGTGCCAGCACCCTTGAGGCGGGGGACACCACTGAAGCTTTCTTT. Protein product: CASTLEAGDTTEAFF.

The CDR3 nucleotides are TGTGCCAGCAGCCACAGGAACACTGAAGCTTTCTTT. Protein product: CASSHRNTEAFF. The rearrangement links TRBV11-3 to TRBJ1-1; D ambiguous. Germline V gene data show CDR1 as SGHNT and CDR2 as YENEEA. The CDR3 is 12 residues long. V lost 5 bases and J lost 1, with 5 bases in between.

The gene calls are TRBV6-2 or TRBV6-3 and TRBJ1-2; D ambiguous. CDR3 size: 12 residues. Germline CDR1 MNHEY, CDR2 SVGEGT. Trimming removed 0 bases from V and 7 bases from J, with 6 bases in between. CDR3 sequence: CASSYSTGGYTF. CDR3 DNA: TGTGCCAGCAGTTACTCGACGGGTGGCTACACCTTC.

This sequence joins TRBV29-1 and TRBJ2-1, with 7 positions matching TRBD2. This CDR3 region has 12 residues. J gave up 8 bases and V 4 bases, and 5 bases lay outside the gene matches. The germline CDR1 and CDR2 sequences are SQVTM and ANQGSEA. The CDR3 here is CSVGRAGDEQFF. The DNA of the CDR3 is TGCAGCGTTGGACGGGCGGGGGATGAGCAGTTCTTC.

This clone was observed a few times. The chain joins TRBV7-2 to TRBJ2-4, with a weak D call TRBD1 (5 bases). The length of the CDR3 is 14 residues. The germline CDR1 and CDR2 sequences are SGHTA and FQGNSA. The V end was cut by 0 bases, the J end by 6 bases, with 9 bases between. This CDR3 is CASSLALRGNIQYF. The CDR3, as DNA: TGTGCCAGCAGCTTAGCTCTTAGGGGAAACATTCAGTACTTC. The variable domain in full, completed from reference TRBV7-2 and TRBJ2-4, reads GAGVSQSPSNKVTEKGKDVELRCDPISGHTALYWYRQSLGQGLEFLIYFQGNSAPDKSGLPSDRFSAERTGGSVSTLTIQRTQQEDSAVYLCASSLALRGNIQYFGAGTRLSVL.

CDR3 nucleotide sequence: TGTGCCAGCAGTTTTGGACAGGCCTCCTACGAGCAGTACTTC. It specifies CASSFGQASYEQYF. The rearrangement uses TRBV28 and TRBJ2-7, with 7 bases identical to TRBD1. Germline trimming cut 3 bases from V and 0 bases from J; bases unmatched to any gene: 2. Per germline, CDR1 MDHEN and CDR2 SYDVKM. The CDR3 is made up of 14 amino acids. The full variable domain, in which reference TRBV28 and TRBJ2-7 provide the parts outside the CDR3, is DVKVTQSSRYLVKRTGEKVFLECVQDMDHENMFWYRQDPGLGLRLIYFSYDVKMKEKGDIPEGYSVSREKKERFSLILESASTNQTSMYLCASSFGQASYEQYFGPGTRLTVT.

The V gene is TRBV7-3, the J gene TRBJ1-2, with 7 bases aligning to TRBD1. Germline lookup yields CDR1 SGHTA and CDR2 FQGTGA. The CDR3 is 15 amino acids. V gave up 0 bases and J gave up 3 bases; unmatched junction bases: 4. Written as DNA, the CDR3 is TGTGCCAGCAGCTTAACTGTTACAGGGGACTATGGCTACACCTTC. This codes for CASSLTVTGDYGYTF.

The genes are TRBV12-2 and TRBJ2-5; the table assigns TRBD2, which was not confirmed against the DNA. TRBV12-2 is described as a pseudogene. CDR3 length: 16 residues. CDR3 sequence reads: CASRLVSRGEEETQYF. The CDR3 nucleotides are TGTGCAAGTCGCTTAGTCTCTCGGGGGGAGGAAGAGACCCAGTACTTC.

Points on this clone: This CDR3 is also generated by other DNA sequences in the sample. The gene calls are TRBV6-5 and TRBJ1-6, with 7 bases aligning to TRBD1. This CDR3 contains 14 residues. CDR1 and CDR2 (germline): MNHEY, SVGAGI. With V trimmed by 1 base and J by 9 bases, 3 bases remained unmatched. The CDR3: CASSYLQGSSPLHF. The CDR3 nucleotides read TGTGCCAGCAGTTACTTACAGGGGAGTTCACCCCTCCACTTT.

This chain connects TRBV30 to TRBJ2-5, with D tentatively TRBD2 (5 bases). The CDR3 contains 13 residues. Germline lookup yields CDR1 GTSNPN and CDR2 SVGIG (reference sequence). The V and J ends lost 4 bases and 1 base respectively, with 10 bases between them. The CDR3 here is CAWNPGVQETQYF. Written as DNA, the CDR3 is TGTGCCTGGAACCCCGGGGTCCAAGAGACCCAGTACTTC.